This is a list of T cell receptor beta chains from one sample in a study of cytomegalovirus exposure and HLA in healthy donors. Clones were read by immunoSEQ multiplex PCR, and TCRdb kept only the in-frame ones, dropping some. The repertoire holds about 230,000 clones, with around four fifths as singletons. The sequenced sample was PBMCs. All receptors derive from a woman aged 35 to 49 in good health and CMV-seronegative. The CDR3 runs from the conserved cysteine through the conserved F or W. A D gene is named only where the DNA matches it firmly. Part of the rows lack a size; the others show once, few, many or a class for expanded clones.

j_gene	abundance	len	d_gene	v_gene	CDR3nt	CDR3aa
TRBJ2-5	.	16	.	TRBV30	TGTGCCTGGAGCCCTGCTGCAGCGCGTTCTTCAGAGACCCAGTACTTC	CAWSPAAARSSETQYF
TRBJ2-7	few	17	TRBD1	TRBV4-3	TGCGCCAGCAGCCAAGACTCTGGGGACAGGGCGAGAAACGAGCAGTACTTC	CASSQDSGDRARNEQYF
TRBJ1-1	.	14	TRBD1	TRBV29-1	TGCAGCGTTGATCGAGGGGGCAGTAACACTGAAGCTTTCTTT	CSVDRGGSNTEAFF
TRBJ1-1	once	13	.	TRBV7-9	TGTGCCAGCAGCCCGACGGGGAACACTGAAGCTTTCTTT	CASSPTGNTEAFF
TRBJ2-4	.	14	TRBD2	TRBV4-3	TGCGCCAGCAGCCCTGACTCGGGGGGGAACATTCAGTACTTC	CASSPDSGGNIQYF
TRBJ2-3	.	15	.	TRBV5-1	TGCGCCAGCAGAACCCTCAGGGGTTCCACAGATACGCAGTATTTT	CASRTLRGSTDTQYF
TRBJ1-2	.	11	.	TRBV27	TGTGCCAGCAGTGAGAGGCTCGGCTACACCTTC	CASSERLGYTF
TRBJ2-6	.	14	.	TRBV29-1	TGCAGCGTTGATCGGGGGGCCGGGGCCAACGTCCTGACTTTC	CSVDRGAGANVLTF
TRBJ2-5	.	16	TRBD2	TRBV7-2	TGTGCCAGCAGCGAGGGACTAGCGGTTCCCTGGGAGACCCAGTACTTC	CASSEGLAVPWETQYF
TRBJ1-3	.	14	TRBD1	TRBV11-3	TGTGCCAGCAGCGCAGGGGGCTCTGGAAACACCATATATTTT	CASSAGGSGNTIYF
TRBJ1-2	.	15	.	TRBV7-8	TGTGCCAGCAGCTTACTTGGGGCCTCTAACTATGGCTACACCTTC	CASSLLGASNYGYTF
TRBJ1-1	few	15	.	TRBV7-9	TGTGCCAGCAGCGAGGGTTGGAGGGGGAACACTGAAGCTTTCTTT	CASSEGWRGNTEAFF
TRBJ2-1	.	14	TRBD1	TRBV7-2	TGTGCCAGCAGCTTAGCATCCCGGGACAGGGGACAGTTCTTC	CASSLASRDRGQFF
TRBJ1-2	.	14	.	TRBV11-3	TGTGCCAGCAGCAGGCCGGGGGAGGGACGTGGCTACACCTTC	CASSRPGEGRGYTF
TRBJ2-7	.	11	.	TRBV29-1	TGCAGCACGAAGGCAGGGTACGAGCAGTACTTC	CSTKAGYEQYF
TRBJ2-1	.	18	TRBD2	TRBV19	TGTGCCAGTAGTACCCCGGGACTAGCGGGGGGCCCATACAATGAGCAGTTCTTC	CASSTPGLAGGPYNEQFF
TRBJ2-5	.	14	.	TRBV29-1	TGCAGCGTTGGGGTTAGCGGCTACCAAGAGACCCAGTACTTC	CSVGVSGYQETQYF
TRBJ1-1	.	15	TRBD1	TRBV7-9	TGTGCCAGCAGCTTAGCCGGACAGGGGAGCTCTGAAGCTTTCTTT	CASSLAGQGSSEAFF
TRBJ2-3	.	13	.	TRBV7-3	TGTGCCAGCAGCTTAGAAGGGGCAGATACGCAGTATTTT	CASSLEGADTQYF
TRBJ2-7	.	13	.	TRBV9	TGTGCCAGCAGCCCGGACTGGGGCTACGAGCAGTACTTC	CASSPDWGYEQYF
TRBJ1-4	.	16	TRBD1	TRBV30	TGTGCCTGGAGCGGCACCCCAGGGGGCACTAATGAAAAACTGTTTTTT	CAWSGTPGGTNEKLFF
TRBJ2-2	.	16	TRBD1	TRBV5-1	TGCGCCAGCAGGGACGCCGGGACAGCGAACACCGGGGAGCTGTTTTTT	CASRDAGTANTGELFF
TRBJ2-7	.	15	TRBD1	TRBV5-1	TGCGCCAGCAGCTTGGAAGTGACAGGGTTCTACGAGCAGTACTTC	CASSLEVTGFYEQYF
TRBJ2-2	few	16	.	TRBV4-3	TGCGCCAGCAGCCCGAACGGACAGCCGAACACCGGGGAGCTGTTTTTT	CASSPNGQPNTGELFF
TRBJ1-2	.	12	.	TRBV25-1	TGTGCCAGCAGGGGGCGTGACTATGGCTACACCTTC	CASRGRDYGYTF
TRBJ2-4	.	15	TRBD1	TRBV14	TGTGCCAGCAGCCCAGGGGGCCAGGTCAAAAACATTCAGTACTTC	CASSPGGQVKNIQYF
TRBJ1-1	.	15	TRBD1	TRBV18	TGTGCCAGCTCACCTTTACAGGGGGCATGGACTGAAGCTTTCTTT	CASSPLQGAWTEAFF
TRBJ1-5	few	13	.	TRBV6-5	TGTGCCAGCAGTAAAACCTACAATCAGCCCCAGCATTTT	CASSKTYNQPQHF
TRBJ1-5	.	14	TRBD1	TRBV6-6	TGTGCCAGCAGTTACGTACAGGGGTCATCGCCCCAGCATTTT	CASSYVQGSSPQHF
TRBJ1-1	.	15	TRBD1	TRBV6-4	TGTGCCAGCAGGGCCCAGACAGGGGTAAACACTGAAGCTTTCTTT	CASRAQTGVNTEAFF
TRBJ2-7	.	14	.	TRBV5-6	TGTGCCAGCAGCTTGAACCGGGTCCCCTACGAGCAGTACTTC	CASSLNRVPYEQYF
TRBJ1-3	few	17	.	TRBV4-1	TGCGCCAGCAGCCAAGAAAACACAGCCTTCTCTGGAAACACCATATATTTT	CASSQENTAFSGNTIYF
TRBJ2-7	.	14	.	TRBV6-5	TGTGCCAGCAGGCTTCCAGGGTCCTTGAGCGAGCAGTACTTC	CASRLPGSLSEQYF
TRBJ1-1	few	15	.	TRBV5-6	TGTGCCAGCAGCTGGGTCGGGGGGGCGAACACTGAAGCTTTCTTT	CASSWVGGANTEAFF
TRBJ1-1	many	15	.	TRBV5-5	TGTGCCAGCAGCTCTCCCCTCAAAAGGGGCACTGAAGCTTTCTTT	CASSSPLKRGTEAFF
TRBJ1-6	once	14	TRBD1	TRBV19	TGTGCCAGTAGTCCCGGGACAGATAATTCACCCCTCCACTTT	CASSPGTDNSPLHF
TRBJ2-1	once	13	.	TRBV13	TGTGCCAGCAGCTTGATGAAGCGCAATGAGCAGTTCTTC	CASSLMKRNEQFF
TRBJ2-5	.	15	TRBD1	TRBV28	TGTGCCAGCAGCGCCACGACAGGGGTCCGGGAGACCCAGTACTTC	CASSATTGVRETQYF
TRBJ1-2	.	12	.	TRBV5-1	TGCGCCAGCAGCCTGGGGGGGGATGGCTACACCTTC	CASSLGGDGYTF
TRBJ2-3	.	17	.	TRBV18	TGTGCCAGCTCACCTCCCGGGCGGGGGCCTAGCACAGATACGCAGTATTTT	CASSPPGRGPSTDTQYF
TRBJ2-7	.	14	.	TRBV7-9	TGTGCCAGCTGCGGGGGACAGGCTTGGGCCGAGCAGTACTTC	CASCGGQAWAEQYF
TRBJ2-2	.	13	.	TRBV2	TGTGCCAGCGAGGGTATGGGCACCGGGGAGCTGTTTTTT	CASEGMGTGELFF
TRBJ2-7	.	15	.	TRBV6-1	TGTGCCAGCAGTGAAGCTAACAACCCCTCCTACGAGCAGTACTTC	CASSEANNPSYEQYF
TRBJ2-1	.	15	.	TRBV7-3	TGTGCCAGCAGCCAGTTCCCCTCCACCTACAATGAGCAGTTCTTC	CASSQFPSTYNEQFF
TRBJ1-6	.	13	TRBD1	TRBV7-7	TGTGCTAGCAGCCCAGACAGGGGATCACCCCTCCACTTT	CASSPDRGSPLHF
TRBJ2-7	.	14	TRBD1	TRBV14	TGTGCCAGCAGCCAAGGAAGGGGGCCCTACGAGCAGTACTTC	CASSQGRGPYEQYF
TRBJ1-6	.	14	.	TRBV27	TGTGCCAGCAGTTCCAGGGAAGCCAATTCACCCCTCCACTTT	CASSSREANSPLHF
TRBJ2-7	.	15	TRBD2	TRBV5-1	TGCGCCAGCAGCTTGGAAGCGGGGGGCCCCTACGAGCAGTACTTC	CASSLEAGGPYEQYF